These 26 T cell receptor beta chains were sequenced from one sample in a study of cytomegalovirus exposure and HLA in healthy donors (dated by TCRdb to about 2017). The library was obtained by the immunoSEQ multiplex PCR assay. A mixture of 60 forward primers for TCR Vbeta segments and 13 reverse primers for TCR Jbeta segments was used in the multiplex PCR. TCRdb took over this immuneACCESS table, retaining in-frame rearrangements with V and J assigned. Such tables are incomplete; in checked studies, under half of the missing clones stem from an unresolved V gene, and the remainder is unexplained. The sample table holds 60,000 to 75,000 clones, of which around 87% were seen once. The leading ten clones occupy roughly an eighth of the sample. The sequenced sample consisted of PBMCs. The origin of the receptors is a woman in her 30s in good health and CMV-seropositive.

V is TRBV19 and J is TRBJ2-1; TRBD2 matches 13 bases. The germline CDR1 and CDR2 sequences are LNHDA and SQIVND (reference sequence). The trim removed 4 bases at V and 8 bases at J, leaving 14 bases unmatched. The CDR3 has 18 amino acids. This CDR3 is CASSTGLAGIVFRDEQFF. Written as DNA, the CDR3 is TGTGCCAGTAGTACGGGACTAGCGGGAATAGTTTTCCGCGATGAGCAGTTCTTC.

Comment on this clone: This specimen includes other DNA sequences encoding the same CDR3. The chain uses TRBV28 and TRBJ1-2; 7 nucleotides line up with TRBD1. This CDR3 has 13 amino acids. The V and J ends lost 3 bases and 2 bases, in that order; junction bases with no gene match: 0. Germline-derived CDR1 and CDR2 are MDHEN and SYDVKM. DNA for the CDR3: TGTGCCAGCAGTTTGACAGGGAACTATGGCTACACCTTC. Amino acids: CASSLTGNYGYTF.

The CDR3 reads CATSGGATNEKLFF. DNA of the CDR3: TGTGCCACCTCCGGGGGGGCAACTAATGAAAAACTGTTTTTT. The rearrangement uses TRBV15 and TRBJ1-4; tentatively, D is TRBD1 (5 bases). The CDR3 runs to 14 residues. Per germline, CDR1 LNHNV and CDR2 YYDKDF (reference sequence). Trimming cost V 8 bases and J 0 bases, with 10 bases left between them.

For the CDR3, the DNA is TGCAGCGTTGTAAATAGCAACACCGGGGAGCTGTTTTTT. Its translation is CSVVNSNTGELFF. V usage is TRBV29-1 and J usage is TRBJ2-2, with unresolved D. The V and J ends lost 4 bases and 2 bases respectively, with 8 bases between them. The V gene's germline CDR1 is SQVTM and CDR2 ANQGSEA. This CDR3 region has 13 residues.

The chain is built from TRBV4-1 and TRBJ2-1; TRBD1 might be the D (6 bases). CDR1 is MGHRA, CDR2 YSYEKL, per germline. The CDR3 spans 17 residues. V dropped 4 bases and J dropped 7 bases, with 23 bases sitting between them. The CDR3 nucleotides read TGCGCCAGCAGCCTACGACTTGGGGGCAGGACGGGAAATGAGCAGTTCTTC. Translated: CASSLRLGGRTGNEQFF.

This clone was detected only a few times. The CDR3 bases are TGTGCCAGCAGTGAACCCGACAGGGCTAACTATGGCTACACCTTC. Protein product: CASSEPDRANYGYTF. The chain uses TRBV6-1 and TRBJ1-2, with 7 bases identical to TRBD1. Per the germline V gene, CDR1 is MNHNS and CDR2 is SASEGT. V shed 2 bases, J shed 0 bases, and the junction held 3 bases outside the gene matches. The CDR3 runs 15 residues.

The rearrangement links TRBV30 to TRBJ2-3, with D possibly matching TRBD1 (5 bases). V was cut by 4 bases and J by 2 bases, with 13 bases left in between. This CDR3 has 14 amino acids. The V gene's germline CDR1 is GTSNPN and CDR2 SVGIG (reference sequence). CDR3 in amino acids: CAWTGIADTDTQYF. In nucleotides, the CDR3 is TGTGCCTGGACAGGGATAGCCGACACAGATACGCAGTATTTT.

This chain joins TRBV5-1 and TRBJ1-4; 7 nucleotides line up with TRBD1. After removal of 4 bases from V and 4 bases from J, the junction contained 7 bases not matched to a gene. Germline CDR1 is SGHRS and CDR2 is YFSETQ. This CDR3 is built from 15 residues. Here the CDR3 reads CASSPTGQLNEKLFF. DNA of the CDR3: TGCGCCAGCAGCCCGACGGGACAGCTTAATGAAAAACTGTTTTTT.

This clone was observed a single time. The chain joins TRBV2 to TRBJ1-4; D unresolved. CDR3 length: 15 residues. V lost 6 bases and J lost 2, with 13 bases in between. Germline V gene data show CDR1 as SNHLY and CDR2 as FYNNEI. The CDR3 sequence is CASRAQVLTNEKLFF. The CDR3 DNA sequence: TGTGCCAGCAGGGCACAAGTTTTGACTAATGAAAAACTGTTTTTT.

V and J are TRBV5-1 and TRBJ1-2, with TRBD1 matching 8 bases. Germline V gene data show CDR1 as SGHRS and CDR2 as YFSETQ. This CDR3 is 16 amino acids long. J lost 4 bases, V lost 4 bases, and 12 bases had no gene match. Here the CDR3 reads CASSPGTGQSFYGYTF. Written as DNA, the CDR3 is TGCGCCAGCAGCCCAGGGACAGGCCAGAGCTTCTATGGCTACACCTTC. Together with reference TRBV5-1 and TRBJ1-2, the CDR3 gives the full variable domain: KAGVTQTPRYLIKTRGQQVTLSCSPISGHRSVSWYQQTPGQGLQFLFEYFSETQRNKGNFPGRFSGRQFSNSRSEMNVSTLELGDSALYLCASSPGTGQSFYGYTFGSGTRLTVV.

This clone was found once. Here the CDR3 reads CASSRYRGTEEKLFF. The CDR3 DNA reads TGCGCCAGCAGCCGATACAGGGGTACAGAGGAAAAACTGTTTTTT. The V call is TRBV4-1, the J call TRBJ1-4; 7 bases map to TRBD1. Germline V lookup: CDR1 MGHRA, CDR2 YSYEKL. This CDR3 is built from 15 residues. V gave up 4 bases and J gave up 8 bases; unmatched junction bases: 10.

The rearrangement joins TRBV6-6 to TRBJ2-1; 15 nucleotides agree with TRBD2. This CDR3 comprises 15 residues. J lost 9 bases, V lost 6 bases, and 6 bases had no gene match. Germline V CDR1 and CDR2: MNHNY, SVGAGI (reference sequence). This chain's CDR3 is CASRYWTSGRGEQFF. In DNA form, the CDR3 reads TGTGCCAGCAGATATTGGACTAGCGGGAGGGGTGAGCAGTTCTTC.

The chain links TRBV5-6 to TRBJ2-3, with 12 bases identical to TRBD2. Germline CDR1 reads SGHDT; CDR2 reads YYEEEE. V lost 3 bases and J lost 7; bases outside the gene matches: 6. The CDR3 runs 15 residues. The chain's CDR3 is CASSSRTSGKHTQYF. CDR3 DNA sequence: TGTGCCAGCAGCTCGAGGACTAGCGGGAAACATACGCAGTATTTT. Full variable domain (missing parts from reference TRBV5-6 and TRBJ2-3): DAGVTQSPTHLIKTRGQQVTLRCSPKSGHDTVSWYQQALGQGPQFIFQYYEEEERQRGNFPDRFSGHQFPNYSSELNVNALLLGDSALYLCASSSRTSGKHTQYFGPGTRLTVL.

Turning to this clone: The same CDR3 is also encoded by other DNA sequences in this sample. V and J are TRBV30 and TRBJ2-7; 8 positions agree with TRBD1. The CDR3 contains 12 residues. Germline V gene data show CDR1 as GTSNPN and CDR2 as SVGIG (reference sequence). Germline trimming cut 5 bases from V and 3 bases from J; bases unmatched to any gene: 3. The CDR3 nucleotides read TGTGCCTGGGGCACAGGGGGCTACGAGCAGTACTTC. Its protein is CAWGTGGYEQYF. Variable domain in full (rest from reference TRBV30 and TRBJ2-7): SQTIHQWPATLVQPVGSPLSLECTVEGTSNPNLYWYRQAAGRGLQLLFYSVGIGQISSEVPQNLSASRPQDRQFILSSKKLLLSDSGFYLCAWGTGGYEQYFGPGTRLTVT.

The chain recombines TRBV5-1 with TRBJ1-1; possible D gene TRBD1, 6 bases. There are 14 residues in the CDR3. The germline V gene encodes CDR1 SGHRS and CDR2 YFSETQ. The V end was cut by 2 bases, the J end by 3 bases, with 11 bases between. The CDR3 reads CASSFRGLDTEAFF. The CDR3 bases are TGCGCCAGCAGCTTCAGGGGCTTGGACACTGAAGCTTTCTTT.

This sequence joins TRBV6-5 and TRBJ2-7; 11 positions match TRBD2. J lost 7 bases, V lost 6 bases, and 5 bases had no gene match. This CDR3 has 13 residues. The germline CDR1 and CDR2 sequences are MNHEY and SVGAGI. This CDR3 reads CASRRGLAGEQYF. The CDR3 DNA reads TGTGCCAGCAGACGCGGACTAGCGGGTGAGCAGTACTTC.

This sequence joins TRBV6-5 and TRBJ1-1, with D possibly matching TRBD1 (5 bases). Germline-derived CDR1 and CDR2 are MNHEY and SVGAGI. The CDR3 totals 13 residues. The V end lost 5 bases, the J end lost 5 bases, and 12 bases lay between the germline ends. The CDR3 DNA reads TGTGCCAGCAGTCACCAGGGTTTAACTGAAGCTTTCTTT. Translated, it gives CASSHQGLTEAFF.

V usage is TRBV28 and J usage is TRBJ2-3; no reliable D call. Germline V gene lookup returns CDR1 MDHEN and CDR2 SYDVKM. The V gene lost 4 bases and the J gene lost 4 bases, with 3 bases spanning the gap. The CDR3 runs to 11 residues. The CDR3 region is CASSSPDTQYF. CDR3 coding DNA: TGTGCCAGCAGTTCTCCAGATACGCAGTATTTT. The variable domain in full, with the rest retrieved from reference TRBV28 and TRBJ2-3, is DVKVTQSSRYLVKRTGEKVFLECVQDMDHENMFWYRQDPGLGLRLIYFSYDVKMKEKGDIPEGYSVSREKKERFSLILESASTNQTSMYLCASSSPDTQYFGPGTRLTVL.

The CDR3, as DNA: TGTGCCACCAGCAGAGCAGGGGTCTATGGCTACACCTTC. The encoded protein is CATSRAGVYGYTF. J is TRBJ1-2 and V is TRBV15; maybe TRBD1 (6 bases). The V gene's germline CDR1 is LNHNV and CDR2 YYDKDF (reference sequence). The CDR3 is 13 amino acids. The V end lost 1 base, the J end lost 4 bases, and 7 bases lay between the germline ends.

The sample holds a few counts of this clone. J is TRBJ2-4 and V is TRBV18; tentative D call: TRBD1 (6 bases). V gave up 0 bases and J gave up 1 base, with 13 bases separating them. Germline V gene data show CDR1 as KGHSH and CDR2 as LQKENI. The CDR3 is made up of 17 amino acids. In nucleotides, the CDR3 is TGTGCCAGCTCACCACCGGCGGCAGGGGCGGCCAAAAACATTCAGTACTTC. Translation gives CASSPPAAGAAKNIQYF.

The chain couples TRBV6-1 to TRBJ1-2; D gene uncertain. Germline V gene lookup returns CDR1 MNHNS and CDR2 SASEGT. Trimming took off 5 bases at V and 3 bases at J, with 10 bases between the two ends. The CDR3 totals 13 residues. CDR3 sequence: CASSRERHYGYTF. The CDR3 DNA reads as TGTGCCAGCAGTAGGGAGCGGCACTATGGCTACACCTTC.

The chain links TRBV11-2 to TRBJ2-7, with D maybe TRBD1 (6 bases). V lost 5 bases to trimming and J lost 4 bases, with 18 bases between them. Germline CDR1 and CDR2: SGHAT and FQNNGV. This CDR3 is 15 amino acids long. This CDR3 is CASSLRGDKRYEQYF. The CDR3 bases are TGTGCCAGCAGCCTTCGTGGGGACAAACGTTACGAGCAGTACTTC. The full variable domain, rest sourced from reference TRBV11-2 and TRBJ2-7, is EAGVAQSPRYKIIEKRQSVAFWCNPISGHATLYWYQQILGQGPKLLIQFQNNGVVDDSQLPKDRFSAERLKGVDSTLKIQPAKLEDSAVYLCASSLRGDKRYEQYFGPGTRLTVT.

The chain recombines TRBV7-8 with TRBJ2-5, with D perhaps matching TRBD1 (5 bases). The end of the DNA is better explained by TRBJ2-7, so the J call may be wrong. Germline lookup yields CDR1 SGHVS and CDR2 FQNEAQ. The CDR3 is made up of 15 amino acids. CDR3 region: CASSLGSDSSYEQYF. In DNA, the CDR3 is TGTGCCAGCAGCTTAGGCAGCGACAGCTCCTACGAGCAGTACTTC.

In DNA form, the CDR3 reads TGTGCCAGCAGTGGGACTAGCGGGAGGGGTACCGGGGAGCTGTTTTTT. It is translated as CASSGTSGRGTGELFF. The gene calls are TRBV9 and TRBJ2-2; 16 nucleotides agree with TRBD2. CDR1 is SGDLS and CDR2 is YYNGEE in the germline V gene. The V segment lost 5 bases and the J segment 5 bases; nucleotides outside the gene matches: 3. The CDR3 is made up of 16 amino acids.

This chain uses TRBV5-4 with TRBJ2-7; 7 nucleotides match TRBD2. V trimming: 4 bases; J trimming: 3 bases; junction bases outside the gene matches: 4. The CDR3 spans 13 residues. Germline V gene data show CDR1 as SGHNT and CDR2 as YYREEE (reference sequence). CDR3 loop: CASSPGGLYEQYF. The CDR3 DNA is TGTGCCAGCAGCCCGGGAGGCCTCTACGAGCAGTACTTC.

The gene calls are TRBV18 and TRBJ1-1, with D perhaps matching TRBD1 (5 bases). Looked up from germline, CDR1 is KGHSH and CDR2 is LQKENI. This CDR3 region has 14 residues. V was trimmed by 2 bases and J by 1 base, leaving 8 bases between them. In DNA, the CDR3 is TGTGCCAGCTCACCAGGGGCGAGGAACACTGAAGCTTTCTTT. Translation gives CASSPGARNTEAFF. Based on the CDR3 plus reference TRBV18 and TRBJ1-1, the full variable domain is NAGVMQNPRHLVRRRGQEARLRCSPMKGHSHVYWYRQLPEEGLKFMVYLQKENIIDESGMPKERFSAEFPKEGPSILRIQQVVRGDSAAYFCASSPGARNTEAFFGQGTRLTVV.